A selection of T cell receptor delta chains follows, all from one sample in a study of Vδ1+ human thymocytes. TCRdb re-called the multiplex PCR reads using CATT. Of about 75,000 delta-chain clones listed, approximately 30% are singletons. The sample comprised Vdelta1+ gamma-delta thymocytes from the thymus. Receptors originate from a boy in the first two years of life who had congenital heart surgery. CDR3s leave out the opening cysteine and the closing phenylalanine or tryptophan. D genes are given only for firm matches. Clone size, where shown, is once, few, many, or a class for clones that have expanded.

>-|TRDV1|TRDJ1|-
ALGELELVQPYTDKLI
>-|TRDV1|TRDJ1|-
ALGKRPGLTDKLI
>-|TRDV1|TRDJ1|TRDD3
ALGELYRRGGYPDKLI
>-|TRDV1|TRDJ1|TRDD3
ALGLGARTDKLI
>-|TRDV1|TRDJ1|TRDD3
ALGELSPLFLRDTITDKLI
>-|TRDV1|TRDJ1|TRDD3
ALGDRFVLGDTSDTDKLI
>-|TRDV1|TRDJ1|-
ALGNFLQLGDPDKLI
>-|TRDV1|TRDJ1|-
ALGVPGEISYPIPPVRGTDKLI
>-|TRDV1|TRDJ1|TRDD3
ALGEPRLVLGDTGYTDKLI
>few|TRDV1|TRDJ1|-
ALGDQNTGRGNTDKLI
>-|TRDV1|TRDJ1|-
ALGELFFLWGSNWKLI
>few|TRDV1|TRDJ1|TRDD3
ALGELSRPYGNSGGPFTDKLI
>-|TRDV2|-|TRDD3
ACASWGTLF
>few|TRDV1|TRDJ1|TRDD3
ALGTRMGVGPAALFAGGCPTDKLI
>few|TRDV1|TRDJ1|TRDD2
ALGATFLPGWTDKLI
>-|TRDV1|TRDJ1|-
ALGPLKLYTDKLI
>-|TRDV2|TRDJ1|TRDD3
AILSLYLGVLPDYTYKLI
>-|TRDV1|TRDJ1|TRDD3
ALGERSADWGREELI
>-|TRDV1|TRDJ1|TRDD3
ALGAQTTGGYGDTDKLI
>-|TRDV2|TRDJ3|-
ACDTGAIPFWDTRQMF
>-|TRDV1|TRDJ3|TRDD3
ALGEHFSPIALGVSSWDTRQMF
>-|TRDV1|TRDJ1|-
ALGGRERLPPNKLI
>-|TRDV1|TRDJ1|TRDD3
ALGESLPLLGIPDKLI
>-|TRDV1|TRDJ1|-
ALGETSLTGCPSDNLI
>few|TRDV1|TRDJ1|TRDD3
ALGLRAFVILGDTGDKLI
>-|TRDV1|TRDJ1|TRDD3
ALGEVFRHGGYRTDKLI
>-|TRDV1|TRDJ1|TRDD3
ALGELIWAGGYGEEDTDKLI
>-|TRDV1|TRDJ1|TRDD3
ALGGRLGDTSNTDKLI
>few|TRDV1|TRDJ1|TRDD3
ALGEPPSDWGIPITDKLI
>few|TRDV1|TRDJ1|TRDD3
ALGDAFQGGSDKLI
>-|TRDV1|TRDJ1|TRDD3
ALGNPTNGGYGGTDKLI
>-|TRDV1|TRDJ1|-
ALGEPTPYSYVTGDSSSDKLI
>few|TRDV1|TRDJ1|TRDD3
ALGGLPTERVLGDTEYADKLI
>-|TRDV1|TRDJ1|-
ALGDTPSKRGRDTDKLI
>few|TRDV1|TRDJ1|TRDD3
ALGERLGVPPPTDKLI
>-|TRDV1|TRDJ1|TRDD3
ALGELPTAWGIRVVSDKLI
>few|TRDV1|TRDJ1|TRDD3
ALGELWVPTSDSGGYTDKLI
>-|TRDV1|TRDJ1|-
ALGEGPLGVPTDKLI
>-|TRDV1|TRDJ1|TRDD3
ALEPRTGYEYTDKLI
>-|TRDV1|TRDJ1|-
ALGDPWLRPGDYTDKLI
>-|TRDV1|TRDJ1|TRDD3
ALGELGIRNWGTIPTDKLI
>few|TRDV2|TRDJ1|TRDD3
ACDTGIRGYELI
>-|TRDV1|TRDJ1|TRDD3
ALGAFPRWGILYTDKLI
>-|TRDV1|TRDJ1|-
ALGELSYEYWGRSFKLI
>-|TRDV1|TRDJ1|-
ALGLEWKLI
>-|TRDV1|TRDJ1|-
ALGGFPPPILAVSKLI
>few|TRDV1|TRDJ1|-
ALGEIYPTSEMADKLI
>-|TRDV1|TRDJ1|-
ALGGPSYYSSYWGKYTDKLI
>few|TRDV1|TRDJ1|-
ALGEWVGEAGVPSYFYTDKLI
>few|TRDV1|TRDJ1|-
ALGELYFGRSTGLPTDKLI
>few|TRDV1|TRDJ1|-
ALGDKSFLPWGPTNTDKLI
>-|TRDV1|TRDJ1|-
ALGELIPGETDKLI
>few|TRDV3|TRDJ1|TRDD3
ASFGLLGDTGKLI
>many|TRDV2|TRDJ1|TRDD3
ACYVVGDKNTDKLI